The clone carrying this TCR beta chain was picked up many times. As yet, its antigen is unknown. V lost 4 bases, J lost 8 bases, and 18 bases lay in between. The V gene's germline CDR1 is SQVTM and CDR2 ANQGSEA. CDR3 length equals 14 residues. The data were obtained in a study of T cell repertoires in cytomegalovirus infection. TCRdb redid the calling of the reads with MiXCR, one entry per CDR3 protein. Among 250,000 to 400,000 distinct CDR3 sequences, 25% were seen once, and the ten largest hold approximately 12%. Sequenced here: cultured PBMCs, sampled from culture after CMV antigen stimulation. This clonotype was sampled from a human donor in good health (CMV status not recorded). Some clones in this sample may be carry-over from other donors' samples. V gene TRBV29-1 combines with J gene TRBJ2-1; D uncertain. CDR3 DNA sequence: TGCAGCGTTGGAGTGGCGGAACCTGGGTATGAGCAGTTCTTC. This sequence encodes CSVGVAEPGYEQFF.